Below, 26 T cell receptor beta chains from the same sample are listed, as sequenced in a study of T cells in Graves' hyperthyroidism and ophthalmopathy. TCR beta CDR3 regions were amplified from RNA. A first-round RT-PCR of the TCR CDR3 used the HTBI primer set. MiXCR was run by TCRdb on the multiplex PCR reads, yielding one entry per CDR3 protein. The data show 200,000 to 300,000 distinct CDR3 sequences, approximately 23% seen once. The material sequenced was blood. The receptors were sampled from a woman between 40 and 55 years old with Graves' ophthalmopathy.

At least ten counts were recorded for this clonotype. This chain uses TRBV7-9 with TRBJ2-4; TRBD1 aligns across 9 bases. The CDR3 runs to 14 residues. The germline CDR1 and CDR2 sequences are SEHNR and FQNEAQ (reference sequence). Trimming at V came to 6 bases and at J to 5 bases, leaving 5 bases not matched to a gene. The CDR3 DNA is TGTGCCAGCAGGGGACAGGGTAAACAAAACATTCAGTACTTC. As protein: CASRGQGKQNIQYF.

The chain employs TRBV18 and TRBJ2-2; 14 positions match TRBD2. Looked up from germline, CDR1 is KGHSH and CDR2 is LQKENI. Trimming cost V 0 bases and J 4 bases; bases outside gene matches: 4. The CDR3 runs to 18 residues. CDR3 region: CASSPPPGLAGVTGELFF. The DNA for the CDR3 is TGTGCCAGCTCACCACCGCCGGGACTAGCGGGAGTCACCGGGGAGCTGTTTTTT.

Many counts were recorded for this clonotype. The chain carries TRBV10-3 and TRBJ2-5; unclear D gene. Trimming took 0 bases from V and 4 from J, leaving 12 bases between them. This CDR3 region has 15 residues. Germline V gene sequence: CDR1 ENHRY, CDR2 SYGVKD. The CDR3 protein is CAISESGRGGETQYF. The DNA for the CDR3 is TGTGCCATCAGTGAGTCAGGGCGTGGTGGAGAGACCCAGTACTTC.

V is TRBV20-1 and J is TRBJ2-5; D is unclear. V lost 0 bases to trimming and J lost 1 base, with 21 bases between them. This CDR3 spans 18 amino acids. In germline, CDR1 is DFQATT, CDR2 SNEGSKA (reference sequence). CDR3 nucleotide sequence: TGCAGTGCTAGAGATGTGGCTCTGGGCTCTTCTGGCCAAGAGACCCAGTACTTC. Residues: CSARDVALGSSGQETQYF.

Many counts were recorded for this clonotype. CDR3 amino acids: CASLLQGTDTQYF. In DNA, the CDR3 is TGTGCCAGCCTCCTGCAGGGAACAGATACGCAGTATTTT. V is TRBV27 and J is TRBJ2-3; a weak D match, TRBD1 (5 bases). Germline V gene lookup returns CDR1 MNHEY and CDR2 SMNVEV (reference sequence). Trimming took 8 bases from V and 3 from J, leaving 12 bases between them. This CDR3 is 13 amino acids long.

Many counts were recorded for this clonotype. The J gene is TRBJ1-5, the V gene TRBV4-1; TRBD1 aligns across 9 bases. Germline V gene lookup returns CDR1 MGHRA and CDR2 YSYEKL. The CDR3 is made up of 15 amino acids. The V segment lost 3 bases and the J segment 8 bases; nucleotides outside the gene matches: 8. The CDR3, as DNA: TGCGCCAGCAGCCACAAACAGGGGGCGAGGGAGCCCCAGCATTTT. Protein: CASSHKQGAREPQHF.

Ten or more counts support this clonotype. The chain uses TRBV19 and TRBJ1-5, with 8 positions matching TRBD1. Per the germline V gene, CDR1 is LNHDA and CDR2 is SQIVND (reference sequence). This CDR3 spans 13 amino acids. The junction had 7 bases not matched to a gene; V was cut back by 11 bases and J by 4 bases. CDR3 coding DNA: TGTGCCGGACGGACAGGGCGAAATCAGCCCCAGCATTTT. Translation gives CAGRTGRNQPQHF.

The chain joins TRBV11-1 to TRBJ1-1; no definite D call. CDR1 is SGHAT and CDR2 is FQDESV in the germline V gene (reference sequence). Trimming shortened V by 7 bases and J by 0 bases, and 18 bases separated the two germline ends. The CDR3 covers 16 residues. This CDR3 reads CASTPLPAQMNTEAFF. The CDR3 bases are TGTGCCAGCACCCCTCTCCCGGCGCAGATGAACACTGAAGCTTTCTTT.

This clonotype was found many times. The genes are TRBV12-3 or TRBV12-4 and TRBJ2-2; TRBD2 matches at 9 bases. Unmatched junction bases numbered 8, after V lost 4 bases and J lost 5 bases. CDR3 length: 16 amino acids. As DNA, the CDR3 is TGTGCCAGCAGTTGGGTTAGCGGGAGAGGGACCGGGGAGCTGTTTTTT. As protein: CASSWVSGRGTGELFF.

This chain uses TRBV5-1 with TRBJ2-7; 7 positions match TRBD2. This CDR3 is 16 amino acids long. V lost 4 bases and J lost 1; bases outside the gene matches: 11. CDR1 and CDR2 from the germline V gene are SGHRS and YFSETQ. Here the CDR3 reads CASSRAAGTTSYEQYF. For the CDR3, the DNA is TGCGCCAGCAGCCGGGCAGCGGGGACCACTTCCTACGAGCAGTACTTC.

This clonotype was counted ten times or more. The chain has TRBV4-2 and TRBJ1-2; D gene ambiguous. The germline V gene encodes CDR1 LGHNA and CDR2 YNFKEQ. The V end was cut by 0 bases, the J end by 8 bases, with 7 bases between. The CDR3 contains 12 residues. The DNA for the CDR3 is TGTGCCAGCAGCCAAGACCCCCAGGGCTACACCTTC. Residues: CASSQDPQGYTF.

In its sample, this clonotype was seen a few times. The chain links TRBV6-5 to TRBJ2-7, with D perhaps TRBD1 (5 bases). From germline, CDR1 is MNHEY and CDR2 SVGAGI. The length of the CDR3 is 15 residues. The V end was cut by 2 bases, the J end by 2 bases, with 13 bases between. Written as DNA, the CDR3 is TGTGCCAGCAGTTACGGGGCCGACAGCACCTACGAGCAGTACTTC. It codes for CASSYGADSTYEQYF.

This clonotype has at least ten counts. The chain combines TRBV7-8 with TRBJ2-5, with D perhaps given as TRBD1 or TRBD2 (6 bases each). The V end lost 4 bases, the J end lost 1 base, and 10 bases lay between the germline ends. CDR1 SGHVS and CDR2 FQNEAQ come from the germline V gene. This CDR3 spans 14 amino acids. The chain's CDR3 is CASSSGALQETQYF. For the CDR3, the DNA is TGTGCCAGCAGCTCGGGGGCCCTCCAAGAGACCCAGTACTTC.

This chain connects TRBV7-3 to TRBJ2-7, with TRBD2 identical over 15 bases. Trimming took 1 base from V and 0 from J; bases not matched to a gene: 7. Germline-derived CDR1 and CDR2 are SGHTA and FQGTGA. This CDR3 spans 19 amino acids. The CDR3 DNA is TGTGCCAGCAGCTTAAGCTCCATGGGACTAGCGGGAGGCTCCTACGAGCAGTACTTC. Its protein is CASSLSSMGLAGGSYEQYF.

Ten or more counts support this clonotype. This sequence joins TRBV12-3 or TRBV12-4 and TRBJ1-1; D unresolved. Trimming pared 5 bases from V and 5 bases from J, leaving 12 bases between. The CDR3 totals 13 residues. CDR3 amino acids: CASSDGRWTEAFF. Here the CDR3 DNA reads TGTGCCAGCAGTGACGGGCGGTGGACTGAAGCTTTCTTT.

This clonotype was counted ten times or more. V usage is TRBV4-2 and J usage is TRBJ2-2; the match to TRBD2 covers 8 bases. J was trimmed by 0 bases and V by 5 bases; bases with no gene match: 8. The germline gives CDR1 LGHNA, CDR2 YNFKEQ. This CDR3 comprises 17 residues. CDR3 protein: CASSKMGLGSNTGELFF. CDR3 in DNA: TGTGCCAGCAGCAAAATGGGACTAGGATCGAACACCGGGGAGCTGTTTTTT.

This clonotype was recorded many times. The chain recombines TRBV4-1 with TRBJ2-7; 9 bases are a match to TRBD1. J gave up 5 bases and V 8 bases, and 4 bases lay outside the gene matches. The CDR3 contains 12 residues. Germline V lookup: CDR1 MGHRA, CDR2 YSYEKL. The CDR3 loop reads CASGTGLDEQYF. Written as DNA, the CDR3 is TGCGCCAGCGGGACAGGGTTGGACGAGCAGTACTTC.

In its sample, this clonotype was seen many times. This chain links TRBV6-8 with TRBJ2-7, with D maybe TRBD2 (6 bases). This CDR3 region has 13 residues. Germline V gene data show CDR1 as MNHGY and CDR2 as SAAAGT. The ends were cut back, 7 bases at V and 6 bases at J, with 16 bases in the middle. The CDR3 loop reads CASKDGLLCEQYF. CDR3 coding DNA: TGTGCCAGCAAGGATGGACTACTCTGCGAGCAGTACTTC.

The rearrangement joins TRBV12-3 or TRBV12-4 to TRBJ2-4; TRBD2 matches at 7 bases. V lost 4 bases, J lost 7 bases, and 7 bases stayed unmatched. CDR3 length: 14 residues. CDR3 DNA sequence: TGTGCCAGCAGTTCACTGGGGGGGGGGAACATTCAGTACTTC. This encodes CASSSLGGGNIQYF.

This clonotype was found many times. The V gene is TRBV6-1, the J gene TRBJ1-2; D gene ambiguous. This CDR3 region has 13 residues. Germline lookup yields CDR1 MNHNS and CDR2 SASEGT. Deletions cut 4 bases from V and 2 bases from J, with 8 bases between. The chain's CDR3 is CASSGAMNYGYTF. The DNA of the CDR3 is TGTGCCAGCAGTGGCGCCATGAACTATGGCTACACCTTC.

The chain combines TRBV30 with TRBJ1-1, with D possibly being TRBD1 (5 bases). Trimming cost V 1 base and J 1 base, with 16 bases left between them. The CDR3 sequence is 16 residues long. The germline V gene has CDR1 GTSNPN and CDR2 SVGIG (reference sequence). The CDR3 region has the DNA TGTGCCTGGAGTGCAAAGGCAGGGAGGGAGAACACTGAAGCTTTCTTT. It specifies CAWSAKAGRENTEAFF.

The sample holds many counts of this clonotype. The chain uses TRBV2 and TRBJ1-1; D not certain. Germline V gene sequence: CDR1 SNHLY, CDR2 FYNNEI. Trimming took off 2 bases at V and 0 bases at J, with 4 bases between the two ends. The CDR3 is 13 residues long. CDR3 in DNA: TGTGCCAGCAGTGAAATACTGAACACTGAAGCTTTCTTT. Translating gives CASSEILNTEAFF.

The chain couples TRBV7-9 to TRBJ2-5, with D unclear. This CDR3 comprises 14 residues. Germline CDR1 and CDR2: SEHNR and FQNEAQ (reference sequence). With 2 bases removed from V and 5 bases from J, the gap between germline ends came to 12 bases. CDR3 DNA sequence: TGTGCCAGCAGCTTATTCTTAGGCGTTGAGACCCAGTACTTC. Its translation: CASSLFLGVETQYF.

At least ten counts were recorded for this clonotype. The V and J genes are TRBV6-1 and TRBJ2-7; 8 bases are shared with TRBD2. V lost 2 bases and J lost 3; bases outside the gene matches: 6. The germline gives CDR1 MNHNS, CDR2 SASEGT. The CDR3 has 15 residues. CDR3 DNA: TGTGCCAGCAGTGAAAACAGCGGGAGTGTCTACGAGCAGTACTTC. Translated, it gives CASSENSGSVYEQYF.

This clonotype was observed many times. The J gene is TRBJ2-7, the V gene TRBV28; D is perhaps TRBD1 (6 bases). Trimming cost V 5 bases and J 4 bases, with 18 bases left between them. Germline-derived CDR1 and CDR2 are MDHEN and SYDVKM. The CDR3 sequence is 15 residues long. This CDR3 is CASSPVNTGWYEQYF. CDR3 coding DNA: TGTGCCAGCAGTCCCGTTAATACAGGGTGGTACGAGCAGTACTTC. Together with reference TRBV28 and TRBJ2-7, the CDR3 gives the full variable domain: DVKVTQSSRYLVKRTGEKVFLECVQDMDHENMFWYRQDPGLGLRLIYFSYDVKMKEKGDIPEGYSVSREKKERFSLILESASTNQTSMYLCASSPVNTGWYEQYFGPGTRLTVT.

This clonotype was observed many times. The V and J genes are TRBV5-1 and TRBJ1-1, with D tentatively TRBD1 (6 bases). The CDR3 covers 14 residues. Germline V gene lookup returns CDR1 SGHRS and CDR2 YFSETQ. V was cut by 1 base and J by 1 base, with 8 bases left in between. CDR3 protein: CASSLTQGNTEAFF. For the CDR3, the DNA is TGCGCCAGCAGCTTGACACAGGGGAACACTGAAGCTTTCTTT.